A single sample is the source of the 22 T cell receptor beta chains below, sequenced in a study of identical twins (dated by TCRdb to 2016 to 2018). Libraries were constructed by 5' RACE. The instrument was an Illumina HiSeq 2000. TCRdb trimmed the raw reads at Q25, called clones with MiXCR and kept productive beta chains. Each CDR3 protein appears once, grouped with its most common genes and DNA. This sample has approximately 890,000 distinct CDR3 sequences in its table, and roughly 12% of those were observed once. About 1.5% of the sample rests with the top ten. These same records also appear under a second study, on yellow fever vaccine responses in identical twins.

Sample: PBMCs. Source of these receptors: a woman aged 18 to 35 in good health.

This clonotype has a handful of counts. The V and J genes are TRBV6-5 and TRBJ2-5; D possibly corresponds to TRBD2 (5 bases). Per the germline V gene, CDR1 is MNHEY and CDR2 is SVGAGI. The CDR3 spans 13 residues. V lost 2 bases and J 5 bases, leaving 9 bases between the germline ends. Here the CDR3 DNA reads TGTGCCAGCAGTTACGCGCCGGGGGAGACCCAGTACTTC. Protein sequence: CASSYAPGETQYF.

This clonotype showed up just a few times. The chain uses TRBV7-9 and TRBJ2-7, with 8 bases that match TRBD2. V lost 1 base to trimming and J lost 3 bases; unmatched junction nucleotides: 5. The length of the CDR3 is 15 residues. Germline CDR1 is SEHNR and CDR2 is FQNEAQ (reference sequence). CDR3 sequence: CASSLVAGYHYEQYF. DNA for the CDR3: TGTGCCAGCAGCTTAGTAGCGGGATATCACTACGAGCAGTACTTC. Supplemented by reference TRBV7-9 and TRBJ2-7, the full variable domain reads DTGVSQNPRHKITKRGQNVTFRCDPISEHNRLYWYRQTLGQGPEFLTYFQNEAQLEKSRLLSDRFSAERPKGSFSTLEIQRTEQGDSAMYLCASSLVAGYHYEQYFGPGTRLTVT.

The chain links TRBV6-1 to TRBJ2-5, with 10 bases lining up with TRBD2. The CDR3 contains 15 residues. Unmatched junction bases numbered 4, after V lost 4 bases and J lost 2 bases. The germline V gene has CDR1 MNHNS and CDR2 SASEGT. CDR3 protein: CASSGTSGTQETQYF. In nucleotides, the CDR3 is TGTGCCAGCAGTGGGACTAGCGGAACTCAAGAGACCCAGTACTTC.

The chain is built from TRBV7-6 and TRBJ2-1, with 7 bases that match TRBD2. The CDR3 runs to 13 residues. Germline V gene sequence: CDR1 SGHVS, CDR2 FNYEAQ. J lost 10 bases, V lost 6 bases, and 9 bases had no gene match. The CDR3 DNA sequence: TGTGCCAGCAGTTCTCCGGGGGGAGAGGAGCAGTTCTTC. Amino acid sequence: CASSSPGGEEQFF.

In this sample, this clonotype turned up a few times. The J gene is TRBJ2-1, the V gene TRBV28; D remains unclear. The germline V gene encodes CDR1 MDHEN and CDR2 SYDVKM. Trimming removed 8 bases from V and 8 bases from J, with 16 bases in between. The CDR3 is 13 residues long. The CDR3 DNA follows: TGTGCCAGCTCAGTTTCGTTTCAAGATGAGCAGTTCTTC. Amino acid sequence: CASSVSFQDEQFF.

V usage is TRBV7-8 and J usage is TRBJ2-1; no clear D gene. The CDR3 is made up of 15 amino acids. CDR1 SGHVS and CDR2 FQNEAQ come from the germline V gene. Trimming pared 4 bases from V and 9 bases from J, leaving 19 bases between. The CDR3 DNA sequence: TGTGCCAGCAGCTCTTCAGCTGTCCAGTTTGGTGAGCAGTTCTTC. It encodes CASSSSAVQFGEQFF.

The genes are TRBV2 and TRBJ2-1; the D is unclear. The V gene lost 7 bases and the J gene lost 0 bases, with 7 bases spanning the gap. The CDR3 loop spans 13 amino acids. Germline CDR1 reads SNHLY; CDR2 reads FYNNEI. CDR3 protein: CASMGISYNEQFF. The CDR3 DNA reads TGTGCCAGCATGGGTATCTCCTACAATGAGCAGTTCTTC. Based on the CDR3 plus reference TRBV2 and TRBJ2-1, the full variable domain is EPEVTQTPSHQVTQMGQEVILRCVPISNHLYFYWYRQILGQKVEFLVSFYNNEISEKSEIFDDQFSVERPDGSNFTLKIRSTKLEDSAMYFCASMGISYNEQFFGPGTRLTVL.

This clonotype has at least ten counts. The rearrangement joins TRBV7-8 to TRBJ2-7, with 15 bases identical to TRBD2. V dropped 5 bases and J dropped 5; count of bases not matched to a gene: 4. Germline V gene lookup returns CDR1 SGHVS and CDR2 FQNEAQ. CDR3 length equals 15 residues. The CDR3 loop reads CASSPRTSGRDEQYF. DNA of the CDR3: TGTGCCAGCAGCCCCCGGACTAGCGGGAGGGACGAGCAGTACTTC.

At least ten counts were recorded for this clonotype. The chain uses TRBV20-1 and TRBJ2-5; 7 bases align to TRBD1. Trimming removed 2 bases from V and 4 bases from J; junction bases left unmatched: 7. CDR1 DFQATT and CDR2 SNEGSKA come from the germline V gene (reference sequence). This CDR3 spans 14 amino acids. The CDR3 nucleotides read TGCAGTGCTAGAAAAGGGGGCGATTCAGAGACCCAGTACTTC. It is translated as CSARKGGDSETQYF.

The chain carries TRBV28 and TRBJ1-1; 9 positions agree with TRBD1. V lost 3 bases and J lost 3; bases outside the gene matches: 5. The germline V gene has CDR1 MDHEN and CDR2 SYDVKM. The CDR3 consists of 15 residues. The CDR3 sequence is CASSLDRGKDTEAFF. Here the CDR3 DNA reads TGTGCCAGCAGTTTGGACAGGGGTAAGGACACTGAAGCTTTCTTT.

This chain connects TRBV28 to TRBJ2-3; D not resolved. V lost 4 bases and J 4 bases, leaving 9 bases between the germline ends. The length of the CDR3 is 13 residues. Germline CDR1 reads MDHEN; CDR2 reads SYDVKM. The CDR3 nucleotides read TGTGCCAGCAGTTCGACGTTGGCAGATACGCAGTATTTT. This codes for CASSSTLADTQYF.

This clonotype was counted between two and nine times. The chain has TRBV12-3 or TRBV12-4 and TRBJ2-5; 10 bases agree with TRBD1. V lost 5 bases, J lost 5 bases, and 8 bases stayed unmatched. CDR3 length: 15 amino acids. The CDR3 bases are TGTGCCAGCAGTCTCCGGGACAGGGGCGGCGAGACCCAGTACTTC. It is translated as CASSLRDRGGETQYF.

This clonotype was observed a few times. The rearrangement joins TRBV7-8 to TRBJ1-1; D uncertain. The CDR3 runs 15 residues. Trimming pared 0 bases from V and 5 bases from J, leaving 13 bases between. Germline V CDR1 and CDR2: SGHVS, FQNEAQ. The CDR3 DNA reads TGTGCCAGCAGCTTAGCCTGGGCAGTAGGGACTGAAGCTTTCTTT. Its protein product is CASSLAWAVGTEAFF.

This clonotype was seen a handful of times. The V call is TRBV7-6, the J call TRBJ2-1; 10 nucleotides line up with TRBD1. Germline loops: CDR1 SGHVS, CDR2 FNYEAQ. V was pared by 6 bases and J by 7 bases, with 15 bases of the junction left unmatched. This CDR3 region has 17 residues. CDR3 residues: CASSYKPPGQGSNEQFF. The CDR3 bases are TGTGCCAGCAGTTACAAACCTCCGGGACAGGGGTCAAATGAGCAGTTCTTC. Full variable domain (missing parts from reference TRBV7-6 and TRBJ2-1): GAGVSQSPRYKVTKRGQDVALRCDPISGHVSLYWYRQALGQGPEFLTYFNYEAQQDKSGLPNDRFSAERPEGSISTLTIQRTEQRDSAMYRCASSYKPPGQGSNEQFFGPGTRLTVL.

This clonotype was picked up many times. The chain combines TRBV12-3 or TRBV12-4 with TRBJ2-1, with D unclear. The CDR3 has 13 amino acids. V was pared by 2 bases and J by 9 bases, with 11 bases between. CDR3 nucleotides: TGTGCCAGCAGTTTATATCGAGTCGGTGAGCAGTTCTTC. Translated: CASSLYRVGEQFF.

In this sample, this clonotype turned up a few times. The chain uses TRBV6-4 and TRBJ2-3, with D maybe TRBD1 (5 bases). The germline V gene has CDR1 MRHNA and CDR2 SNTAGT. The CDR3 is made up of 13 amino acids. Trimming stripped 2 bases from V and 5 bases from J, with 8 bases between. The CDR3 protein is CASSDQGGDTQYF. The DNA for the CDR3 is TGTGCCAGCAGTGACCAGGGCGGAGATACGCAGTATTTT.

This clonotype has more than one count but fewer than ten. In nucleotides, the CDR3 is TGCAGTGCTAAAATACAGGGTTTCGATCAGCCCCAGCATTTT. Amino acid sequence: CSAKIQGFDQPQHF. The rearrangement links TRBV20-1 to TRBJ1-5; maybe TRBD1 (6 bases). V was shortened by 4 bases and J by 5 bases, with 15 bases between the two germline ends. Per the germline V gene, CDR1 is DFQATT and CDR2 is SNEGSKA (reference sequence). The CDR3 consists of 14 residues.

The V and J genes are TRBV5-6 and TRBJ2-7, with 7 bases fitting TRBD2. The trim removed 1 base at V and 7 bases at J, leaving 5 bases unmatched. The V gene's germline CDR1 is SGHDT and CDR2 YYEEEE. CDR3 size: 13 residues. The CDR3, as DNA: TGTGCCAGCAGCTTGTGGGACGGGGGGGAGCAGTACTTC. The encoded protein is CASSLWDGGEQYF.

The sample holds many counts of this clonotype. The chain recombines TRBV20-1 with TRBJ1-3; D ambiguous. Germline V gene sequence: CDR1 DFQATT, CDR2 SNEGSKA (reference sequence). V gave up 2 bases and J gave up 2 bases, with 7 bases separating them. The CDR3 spans 13 residues. Here the CDR3 reads CSARYGAGNTIYF. As DNA, the CDR3 is TGCAGTGCTAGATACGGGGCTGGAAACACCATATATTTT.

This clonotype was seen a handful of times. The chain combines TRBV5-1 with TRBJ2-7; D ambiguous. This CDR3 comprises 12 residues. Per germline, CDR1 SGHRS and CDR2 YFSETQ. V lost 3 bases and J 0 bases, leaving 4 bases between the germline ends. The CDR3 DNA reads TGCGCCAGCAGCTACCACTCCTACGAGCAGTACGTC. Protein product: CASSYHSYEQYV.

This clonotype was recorded many times. This chain links TRBV3-1 with TRBJ2-5; TRBD2 aligns across 12 bases. Looked up from germline, CDR1 is LGHDT and CDR2 is YNNKEL (reference sequence). The CDR3 length is 15 residues. The junction had 7 bases not matched to a gene; V was cut back by 6 bases and J by 5 bases. The CDR3 sequence is CASSQASGGAETQYF. In nucleotides, the CDR3 is TGTGCCAGCAGTCAGGCTAGCGGGGGGGCGGAGACCCAGTACTTC.

This clonotype was observed a few times. V and J are TRBV20-1 and TRBJ2-7; 14 positions agree with TRBD2. The V gene end was trimmed by 5 bases and the J gene end by 7 bases; junction bases not matched to a gene: 10. This CDR3 is 15 amino acids long. Germline CDR1 DFQATT, CDR2 SNEGSKA (reference sequence). CDR3 sequence: CSASGLAGEVSEQYF. CDR3 coding DNA: TGCAGTGCTTCGGGACTAGCGGGAGAGGTTTCTGAGCAGTACTTC.